This entry describes one TCR beta chain. The source of the sample is a study of blood T cell repertoires in COVID-19. About the research overall: Samples taken during acute and convalescent COVID-19 were collected in the United States, Italy and Spain.

The cohort comprised adults aged 18 to 89 years residing in about two dozen US areas. Sequencing was performed with immunoSEQ multiplex PCR; in TCRdb, only in-frame clones are kept and a portion is missing. The sample includes roughly 300,000 clones, approximately 84% of them seen just once. Germline-derived CDR1 and CDR2 are MDHEN and SYDVKM. There are 17 residues in the CDR3. The V end lost 2 bases, the J end lost 5 bases, and 19 bases lay between the germline ends. This receptor was identified in a man aged 25-40 years who had recovered from COVID-19. Sequencing was carried out using PBMCs or T cells enriched from blood (not recorded which). The rearrangement joins TRBV28 to TRBJ1-5, with D possibly TRBD1 on 6 matching bases. The CDR3 region is CASSLSPRGGRHQPQHF. The CDR3 DNA follows: TGTGCCAGCAGTTTAAGCCCTAGGGGGGGCCGTCATCAGCCCCAGCATTTT.